A selection of T cell receptor beta chains follows, all from one sample in a study of Ad26.COV2.S vaccination and SARS-CoV-2 variants. The assay was immunoSEQ multiplex PCR, and TCRdb's table has in-frame clones only and misses some. The sample yields approximately 480,000 clones, roughly 87% seen once. The input for sequencing was peripheral blood, taken in a trial of Ad26.COV2.S vaccine versus placebo. These receptors originate from a person aged 18-65 years who received the Ad26.COV2.S COVID-19 vaccine or a placebo. CDR3s include the opening cysteine and the closing phenylalanine or tryptophan. The D gene is left open where the match is weak. Clone sizes are given selectively: once, few, many, or a class where the clone is expanded.

V gene: TRBV29-1; clone size: .; J gene: TRBJ1-1; D gene: TRBD1; CDR3 DNA: TGCAGCTTGGCCGGGACAGAGAACACTGAAGCTTTCTTT; CDR3 protein: CSLAGTENTEAFF
V gene: TRBV5-4; clone size: .; J gene: TRBJ1-5; D gene: .; CDR3 DNA: TGTGCCAGCAGCTTAGATAGGGATCAGCCCCAGCATTTT; CDR3 protein: CASSLDRDQPQHF
V gene: TRBV9; clone size: .; J gene: TRBJ1-6; D gene: .; CDR3 DNA: TGTGCCAGCAGCGTAGGTCTCGGGCGGAATAATTCACCCCTCCACTTT; CDR3 protein: CASSVGLGRNNSPLHF
V gene: TRBV11-2; clone size: .; J gene: TRBJ1-1; D gene: .; CDR3 DNA: TGTGCCAGCAGCTTTCCGGGCTTGAACACTGAAGCTTTCTTT; CDR3 protein: CASSFPGLNTEAFF
V gene: TRBV7-8; clone size: .; J gene: TRBJ2-7; D gene: .; CDR3 DNA: TGTGCCAGCAGCCCGCGTGCCTACGAGCAGTACTTC; CDR3 protein: CASSPRAYEQYF
V gene: TRBV7-9; clone size: .; J gene: TRBJ2-2; D gene: .; CDR3 DNA: TGTGCCAGCAGCTCCTCTCCTTTTGGTCCCGGGGAGCTGTTTTTT; CDR3 protein: CASSSSPFGPGELFF
V gene: TRBV7-3; clone size: once; J gene: TRBJ2-1; D gene: .; CDR3 DNA: TGTGCCAGCAGCCCCGGGTCGCATGAGCAGTTCTTC; CDR3 protein: CASSPGSHEQFF
V gene: TRBV6-1; clone size: .; J gene: TRBJ1-2; D gene: .; CDR3 DNA: TGTGCCAGCAGTGAAGCGCTTCGGGGAGCTAACTATGGCTACACCTTC; CDR3 protein: CASSEALRGANYGYTF
V gene: TRBV25-1; clone size: .; J gene: TRBJ2-2; D gene: TRBD2; CDR3 DNA: TGTGCCAGCCGGAACACCCGGACTAGCGGGGGTAACACCGGGGAGCTGTTTTTT; CDR3 protein: CASRNTRTSGGNTGELFF
V gene: TRBV5-6; clone size: many; J gene: TRBJ1-6; D gene: .; CDR3 DNA: TGTGCCAGCAGCCCCAACTACTATAATTCACCCCTCCACTTT; CDR3 protein: CASSPNYYNSPLHF
V gene: TRBV27; clone size: .; J gene: TRBJ2-5; D gene: TRBD2; CDR3 DNA: TGTGCCAGCAGTTCCCTAGCGGGGGAACGTAGCGGGGAGACCCAGTACTTC; CDR3 protein: CASSSLAGERSGETQYF
V gene: TRBV2; clone size: .; J gene: TRBJ1-5; D gene: .; CDR3 DNA: TGTGCCAGCAGTGACCGGCGACCGGATCAGCCCCAGCATTTT; CDR3 protein: CASSDRRPDQPQHF
V gene: TRBV5-5; clone size: .; J gene: TRBJ2-3; D gene: .; CDR3 DNA: TGTGCCAGCAGCTTAAATAAGGGACCCACACACACAGATACGCAGTATTTT; CDR3 protein: CASSLNKGPTHTDTQYF
V gene: TRBV6-1; clone size: .; J gene: TRBJ1-2; D gene: .; CDR3 DNA: TGTGCCAGCAGTGAAGGGCCATTACCTTTGGATGGCTACACCTTC; CDR3 protein: CASSEGPLPLDGYTF
V gene: TRBV29-1; clone size: .; J gene: TRBJ2-1; D gene: .; CDR3 DNA: TGCAGCGTTGTCGGAGGGGTAGCGAATGAGCAGTTCTTC; CDR3 protein: CSVVGGVANEQFF
V gene: TRBV5-5; clone size: .; J gene: TRBJ2-2; D gene: TRBD2; CDR3 DNA: TGTGCCAGCAGCTTCCCTAGCGGGGGCAACACCGGGGAGCTGTTTTTT; CDR3 protein: CASSFPSGGNTGELFF
V gene: TRBV9; clone size: .; J gene: TRBJ2-1; D gene: .; CDR3 DNA: TGTGCCAGCAGCGTAGTTCAGGGGTTCAATGAGCAGTTCTTC; CDR3 protein: CASSVVQGFNEQFF
V gene: TRBV9; clone size: .; J gene: TRBJ2-2; D gene: TRBD1; CDR3 DNA: TGTGCCAGCAGCTCCCGGACAGGGGGTTCCGGGGAGCTGTTTTTT; CDR3 protein: CASSSRTGGSGELFF
V gene: TRBV14; clone size: .; J gene: TRBJ2-7; D gene: .; CDR3 DNA: TGTGCCAGCAGCCAACGAAATCTGGGATCCTACGAGCAGTACTTC; CDR3 protein: CASSQRNLGSYEQYF
V gene: TRBV5-1; clone size: .; J gene: TRBJ1-4; D gene: .; CDR3 DNA: TGCGCCAGCAGCTTGCCGACAGCAGGGGAAAAACTGTTTTTT; CDR3 protein: CASSLPTAGEKLFF
V gene: TRBV7-8; clone size: .; J gene: TRBJ1-1; D gene: TRBD1; CDR3 DNA: TGTGCCAGCAGCCGCCGGGACAGCAGTCGGGCTTTCTTT; CDR3 protein: CASSRRDSSRAFF
V gene: TRBV28; clone size: .; J gene: TRBJ2-1; D gene: .; CDR3 DNA: TGTGCCAGCACCCGGGCCACAGAGCAGTTCTTC; CDR3 protein: CASTRATEQFF
V gene: TRBV5-4; clone size: .; J gene: TRBJ1-6; D gene: TRBD1; CDR3 DNA: TGTGCCAGCAGCTTGGTCATGGGACAGGGTCATTCACCCCTCCACTTT; CDR3 protein: CASSLVMGQGHSPLHF
V gene: TRBV15; clone size: .; J gene: TRBJ1-5; D gene: .; CDR3 DNA: TGTGCCACCAGCAGTCACCGGGTTCAGCCCCAGCATTTT; CDR3 protein: CATSSHRVQPQHF
V gene: TRBV10-3; clone size: .; J gene: TRBJ1-6; D gene: .; CDR3 DNA: TGTGCCATCAGTGATCAGGTTCCTTCCACTAATTCACCCCTCCACTTT; CDR3 protein: CAISDQVPSTNSPLHF
V gene: TRBV9; clone size: .; J gene: TRBJ2-1; D gene: .; CDR3 DNA: TGTGCCAGCAGCGTAGGGGTTTGGGGAAACAATGAGCAGTTCTTC; CDR3 protein: CASSVGVWGNNEQFF